This T cell receptor beta chain was profiled in a study of CXCR3-negative and CXCR3-positive naive CD8 T cells. Study-wide results and limits: Both of the naive subsets showed about the same high diversity, but memory CD8+ cells had much less. It was found that naive subsets had comparable surface CD5, and TCR strength was inferred from TRB CDR3 properties. Higher TRB CDR3 hydrophobicity marked CXCR3-positive naive cells relative to CXCR3-negative naive cells.

Preparation of TRB cDNA libraries relied on 5' RACE carrying UMI labels. TCRdb re-analyzed the 5' RACE reads; it lists each CDR3 protein once, without DNA. The sample includes roughly 140,000 distinct CDR3 sequences. A word on this clonotype: The target antigen is unknown.

This CDR3 is 16 amino acids long. Germline CDR1 is MNHEY and CDR2 is SVGAGI. The material sequenced was naive CXCR3+ CD8+ T cells from blood. Sample subset: CD45RO-CCR7+CD27+CD95- naive CD8+ T cells expressing CXCR3 (TNR3+). The clonotype was recovered from a human donor in good health. Some clones in this sample may be carry-over from other donors' samples. The chain recombines TRBV6-5 with TRBJ2-7; TCRdb reports TRBD2, a call that lacks DNA to check it against. The CDR3: CASSWGTSGFSYEQYF.